The rows below give T cell receptor beta chains drawn from one sample of a study of blood T cell repertoires in COVID-19. The table came from immunoSEQ multiplex PCR; TCRdb's copy has only in-frame clones and leaves some out. The sample contains some 150,000 clones, less than 80% of which appear only once. Sequenced sample: peripheral blood. These TCRs come from a woman older than 75 with active or convalescent COVID-19. Each CDR3 is given with its conserved first and last residue. A D gene is named only where the DNA matches it firmly. Clone size is shown for a subset of rows, as once, few, many or a class of expanded clone.

V gene	D gene	J gene	clone size	CDR3 DNA	CDR3 protein
TRBV6-5	-	TRBJ2-6	-	TGTGCCAGCAGTTACGGGGGGGCTGCCGGGGCCAACGTCCTGACTTTC	CASSYGGAAGANVLTF
TRBV9	TRBD2	TRBJ2-2	-	TGTGCCAGCAGCGTAGTGAGCGGGGGGCTCGTCACCGGGGAGCTGTTTTTT	CASSVVSGGLVTGELFF
TRBV4-1	-	TRBJ1-1	-	TGCGCCAGCAGCCAAGATAACAGAGAAGCTTTCTTT	CASSQDNREAFF
TRBV7-9	TRBD1	TRBJ2-5	-	TGTGCCAGCAGCTCGGGGACAGGCCGAGGGGGGTCCCAGTACTTC	CASSSGTGRGGSQYF
TRBV7-9	-	TRBJ1-3	-	TGTGCCAGCAACCAGGGTTTGACAGACCGGACCTCTGGAAACACCATATATTTT	CASNQGLTDRTSGNTIYF
TRBV6-1	-	TRBJ1-6	-	TGTGCCAGCAGTGATCAGCGGGGGGCGGGCAGGGGCTCCTATAATTCACCCCTCCACTTT	CASSDQRGAGRGSYNSPLHF
TRBV3-1/TRBV3-2	TRBD1	TRBJ1-6	few	TGTGCCAGTCAGACAGGGCTAAGTTCACCCCTCCACTTT	CASQTGLSSPLHF
TRBV12-3/TRBV12-4	-	TRBJ1-1	-	TGTGCCAGCAGGGACATTGCGAGCACTGAAGCTTTCTTT	CASRDIASTEAFF
TRBV27	TRBD1	TRBJ1-6	-	TGTGCCAGCAAGATGGGACAGGGGAATTCACCCCTCCACTTT	CASKMGQGNSPLHF
TRBV5-4	TRBD1	TRBJ1-6	-	TGTGCCAGCAGCTCGCTGGGGACAGGGGAGGGTTCACCCCTCCACTTT	CASSSLGTGEGSPLHF
TRBV28	-	TRBJ1-1	-	TGTGCCAGCACACAGGTCACTGAAGCTTTCTTT	CASTQVTEAFF
TRBV28	-	TRBJ1-2	few	TGTGCCAGCAGCAACGCTCCGGACAGCTATGGCTACACCTTC	CASSNAPDSYGYTF
TRBV6-4	TRBD1	TRBJ1-2	few	TGTGCCAGCAAAGCGGAAAGGACAGGATTTGGCTACACCTTC	CASKAERTGFGYTF
TRBV2	TRBD2	TRBJ2-4	-	TGTGCCAGCAGTGAAGCGCGGGGGAGAAACATTCAGTACTTC	CASSEARGRNIQYF
TRBV4-2	-	TRBJ2-2	once	TGTGCCAGCAGCGCTAACCCCGGGGAGCTGTTTTTT	CASSANPGELFF
TRBV10-3	TRBD1	TRBJ1-1	once	TGTGCCATCAGTCCCCTGGACAGGGTAAACACTGAAGCTTTCTTT	CAISPLDRVNTEAFF
TRBV30	-	TRBJ2-3	-	TGTGCCGCGGGGCGGGGAGCGGTAGATACGCAGTATTTT	CAAGRGAVDTQYF
TRBV6-6	-	TRBJ1-2	once	TGTGCCAGCAGTTACTTGGCAGGGCATGGCTACACCTTC	CASSYLAGHGYTF
TRBV18	-	TRBJ1-5	-	TGTGCCAGCTCACCATCCTCAGGGGATCAGCCCCAGCATTTT	CASSPSSGDQPQHF
TRBV5-4	-	TRBJ2-2	-	TGTGCCAGCTATACGACAGGGGAGGGAAGGACCGGGGAGCTGTTTTTT	CASYTTGEGRTGELFF
TRBV5-1	TRBD2	TRBJ2-3	-	TGCGCCAGCAGCTTGGTCGGACTAGGTTTCGGCACAGATACGCAGTATTTT	CASSLVGLGFGTDTQYF
TRBV19	-	TRBJ2-1	-	TGTGCCAGTAGTTCCCGTCGCGATGAGCAGTTCTTC	CASSSRRDEQFF
TRBV2	-	TRBJ2-2	once	TGTGCCAGCAGGAGCGGGGAGCTGTTTTTT	CASRSGELFF
TRBV7-8	-	TRBJ1-2	-	TGTGCCAGCAGCAACCTAGGGGGTGGGCCAGGCTATGGCTACACCTTC	CASSNLGGGPGYGYTF
TRBV7-9	-	TRBJ1-1	-	TGTGCCAGCAGCCCCCCAGTTAGGGCGGGGGACACTGAAGCTTTCTTT	CASSPPVRAGDTEAFF
TRBV7-2	TRBD2	TRBJ2-5	-	TGTGCCAGCAGCTTCCGACTAGCCCCACAAGAGACCCAGTACTTC	CASSFRLAPQETQYF
TRBV7-9	-	TRBJ2-1	-	TGTGCCAGCAGCTTAACCGGGACTTCCTGGTACAATGAGCAGTTCTTC	CASSLTGTSWYNEQFF
TRBV5-1	TRBD1	TRBJ1-3	once	TGCGCCAGCAGCCCGACAGGGAATCCGTATGGAAACACCATATATTTT	CASSPTGNPYGNTIYF